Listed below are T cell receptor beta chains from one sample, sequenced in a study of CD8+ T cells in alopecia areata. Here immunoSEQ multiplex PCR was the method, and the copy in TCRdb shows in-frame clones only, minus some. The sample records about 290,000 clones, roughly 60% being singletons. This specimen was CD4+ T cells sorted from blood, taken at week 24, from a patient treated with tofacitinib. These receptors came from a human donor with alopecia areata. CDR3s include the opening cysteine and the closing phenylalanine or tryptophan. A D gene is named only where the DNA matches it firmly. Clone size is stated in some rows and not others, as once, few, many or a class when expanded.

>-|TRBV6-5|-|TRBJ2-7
TGTGCCAGCAGACGGGAGACTTCAACCTACGAGCAGTACTTC
CASRRETSTYEQYF
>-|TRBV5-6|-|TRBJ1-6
TGTGCCAGCAGCCCTTCAGGCCGTGGGGCACTCGGAACCTTT
CASSPSGRGALGTF
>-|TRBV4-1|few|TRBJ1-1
TGCGCCAGCAGCCAAGATCACAGGTCGAACACTGAAGCTTTCTTT
CASSQDHRSNTEAFF
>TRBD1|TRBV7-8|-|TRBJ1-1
TGTGCCAGCAGCTTCTCTGCACAGGGGGCGAACACTGAAGCTTTCTTT
CASSFSAQGANTEAFF
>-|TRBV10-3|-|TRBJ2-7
TGTGCCATCAGTGCAGCTGAGTTAGATGAGCCCTACGAGCAGTACTTC
CAISAAELDEPYEQYF
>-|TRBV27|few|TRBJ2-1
TGTGCCAGCAGCGCCCTCAGTAGTGAGCAGTTCTTC
CASSALSSEQFF
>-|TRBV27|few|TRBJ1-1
TGTGCCAGCAGCCCGGTGATTACATGGAACACTGAAGCTTTCTTT
CASSPVITWNTEAFF
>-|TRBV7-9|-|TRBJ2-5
TGTGCCAGCAGTAAAGAAGAGACCCAGTACTTC
CASSKEETQYF
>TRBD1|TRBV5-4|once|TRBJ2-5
TGTGCCAGCAGCGCCGGACAGGGGCCTTCGGGGGAGACCCAGTACTTC
CASSAGQGPSGETQYF
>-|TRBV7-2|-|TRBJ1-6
TGTGCCAGCAGCTTAGCTGTGACAGAAAGGAATTCACCCCTCCACTTT
CASSLAVTERNSPLHF
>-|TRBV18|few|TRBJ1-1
TGTGCCAGCTCAACAAGGAACACTGAAGCTTTCTTT
CASSTRNTEAFF
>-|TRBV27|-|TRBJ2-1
TGTGCCAGCGGCCGTCTAGGGTCGAATGAGCAGTTCTTC
CASGRLGSNEQFF
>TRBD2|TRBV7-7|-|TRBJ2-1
TGTGCTAGCAACTCACTAGCGGGGGTTCGAGAGCAGTTCTTC
CASNSLAGVREQFF
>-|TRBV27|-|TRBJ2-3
TGTGCCAGCAGTCTAACACGCCCGGGGGATACGCAGTATTTT
CASSLTRPGDTQYF
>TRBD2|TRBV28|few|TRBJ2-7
TGTGCCAGCAGCTACTTCCGGGACTCGGGGGGCTACGAGCAGTACTTC
CASSYFRDSGGYEQYF
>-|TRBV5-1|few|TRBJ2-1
TGCGCCAGCAGCTCGAGTCCCTACAATGAGCAGTTCTTC
CASSSSPYNEQFF
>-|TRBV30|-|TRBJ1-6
TGTGCCTGGGTAGAGCGGAATCGCTATAATTCACCCCTCCACTTT
CAWVERNRYNSPLHF
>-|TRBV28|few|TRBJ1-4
TGTGCCAGCAGTCCCCTAGGAGGTGGGGGGAATGAAAAACTGTTTTTT
CASSPLGGGGNEKLFF
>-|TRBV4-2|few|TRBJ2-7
TGTGCCAGCAGCCAAGATTCGTTCGTGCCAGGGCCGTCCTACGAGCAGTACTTC
CASSQDSFVPGPSYEQYF
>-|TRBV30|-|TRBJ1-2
TGTGCCTGGAGTTCAACCCTCTATGGCTACACCTTC
CAWSSTLYGYTF
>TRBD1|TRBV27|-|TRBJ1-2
TGTGCCAGCAGTTGGGACAGGACCCTCTATGGCTACACCTTC
CASSWDRTLYGYTF
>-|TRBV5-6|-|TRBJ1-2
TGTGCCAGCAGTGAACACCAGTCAAACTATGGCTACACCTTC
CASSEHQSNYGYTF
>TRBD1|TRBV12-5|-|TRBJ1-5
TGTGCTAGTGGTTTGGTAGTACGGGACAGACCCAATCAGCCCCAGCATTTT
CASGLVVRDRPNQPQHF
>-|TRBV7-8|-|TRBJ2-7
TGTGCCAGCTCCTACTTCGGGGGACGGGGCGAGCAGTACTTC
CASSYFGGRGEQYF
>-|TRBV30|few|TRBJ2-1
TGTGCCTGGAGAGGGCCCCACAATGAGCAGTTCTTC
CAWRGPHNEQFF
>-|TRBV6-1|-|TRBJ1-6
TGTGCCAGCAATGGGTCCCCCTATAATTCACCCCTCCACTTT
CASNGSPYNSPLHF
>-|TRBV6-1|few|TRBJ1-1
TGTGCCAGCAGGCCCCCACAGGGAGAGAACACTGAAGCTTTCTTT
CASRPPQGENTEAFF
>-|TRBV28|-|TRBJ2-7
TGTGCCAGCAGTCTCCTGACTAGCGAGCAGTACTTC
CASSLLTSEQYF
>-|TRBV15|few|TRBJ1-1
TGTGCCACCAGCAGAGGGGGGACGAACACTGAAGCTTTCTTT
CATSRGGTNTEAFF
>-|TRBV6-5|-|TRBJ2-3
TGTGCCAGCAGCCGGGGCCCTGGAGATACGCAGTATTTT
CASSRGPGDTQYF
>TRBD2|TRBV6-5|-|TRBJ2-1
TGTGCCAGCAGTTACTCGATGGTAGCGGGGGGAGCTGAGCAGTTCTTC
CASSYSMVAGGAEQFF
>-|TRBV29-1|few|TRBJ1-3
TGCAGCGTTCTAGTTGGACGCTCTGGAAACACCATATATTTT
CSVLVGRSGNTIYF
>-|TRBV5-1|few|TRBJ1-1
TGCGCCAGCAGTGCCCAGGGTATAGGGGACACTGAAGCTTTCTTT
CASSAQGIGDTEAFF
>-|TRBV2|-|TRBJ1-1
TGTGCCAAGGACGCGAACACTGAAGCCTTCTTT
CAKDANTEAFF
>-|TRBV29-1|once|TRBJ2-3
TGCAGCGTCTTGACAACCAGCACAGATACGCAGTATTTT
CSVLTTSTDTQYF
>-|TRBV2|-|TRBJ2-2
TGTGCCAGCGCCGAATACGGGGAGCTGTTTTTT
CASAEYGELFF
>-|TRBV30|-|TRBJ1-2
TGTGCCTGGAGTGTACAAGGAGGGAACTATGGCTACACCTTC
CAWSVQGGNYGYTF
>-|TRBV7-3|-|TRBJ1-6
TGTGCCAGCAGCTTAACGGGGGTGGTGAATTCACCCCTCCACTTT
CASSLTGVVNSPLHF
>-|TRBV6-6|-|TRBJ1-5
TGTGCCAGCAGTAAGGACAATCAGCCCCAGCATTTT
CASSKDNQPQHF
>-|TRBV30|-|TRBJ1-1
TGTGCCTGGCGTGGGACGGTCAACACTGAAGCTTTCTTT
CAWRGTVNTEAFF
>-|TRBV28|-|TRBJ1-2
TGTGCCAGCAGTTTAGGCCCACAGCACTATGGCTACACCTTC
CASSLGPQHYGYTF
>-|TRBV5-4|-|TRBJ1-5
TGTGCCAGCAATCATCAGCCCCAGCATTTT
CASNHQPQHF
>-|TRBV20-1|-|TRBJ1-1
TGCAGTGCTACTGAGAACACTGAAGCTTTCTTT
CSATENTEAFF
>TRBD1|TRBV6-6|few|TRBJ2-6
TGTGCCAGCAGTTACCCCGGACAGGGGCCCAACGTCCTGACTTTC
CASSYPGQGPNVLTF
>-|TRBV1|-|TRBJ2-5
TGCACCAGCAGCCAAGTGGTGGGACTAGCGCCAGAGACCCAGTACTTC
CTSSQVVGLAPETQYF
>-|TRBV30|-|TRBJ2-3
TGTGCCTGGAGTGTGAAGACACCCCCAGATACGCAGTATTTT
CAWSVKTPPDTQYF
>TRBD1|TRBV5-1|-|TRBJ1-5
TGCGCCAGCAGTATGGGACAGGGGAGTAAGGGCAATCAGCCCCAGCATTTT
CASSMGQGSKGNQPQHF
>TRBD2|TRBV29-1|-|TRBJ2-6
TGCAGCGTTGCCCCCCTAGCGGGGGGTATCTCTGGGGCCAACGTCCTGACTTTC
CSVAPLAGGISGANVLTF
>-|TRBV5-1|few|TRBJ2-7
TGCGCCAGCAGCTTGGCCGGAGACTCCTACGAGCAGTACTTC
CASSLAGDSYEQYF
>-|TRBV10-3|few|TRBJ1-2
TGTGCCATCAGTGAAGCAGGCAAGAACTATGGCTACACCTTC
CAISEAGKNYGYTF
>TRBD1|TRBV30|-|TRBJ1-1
TGTGCCTGGAGCCCCGGGACAGGGGTTAGGGCTGAAGCTTTCTTT
CAWSPGTGVRAEAFF
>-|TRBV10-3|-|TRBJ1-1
TGTGCCATCAGTGAGGGGAGGCTGAACACTGAAGCTTTCTTT
CAISEGRLNTEAFF
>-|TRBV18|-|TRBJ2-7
TGTGCCAGCTCACCCCCGGGGTACTACGAGCAGTACTTC
CASSPPGYYEQYF